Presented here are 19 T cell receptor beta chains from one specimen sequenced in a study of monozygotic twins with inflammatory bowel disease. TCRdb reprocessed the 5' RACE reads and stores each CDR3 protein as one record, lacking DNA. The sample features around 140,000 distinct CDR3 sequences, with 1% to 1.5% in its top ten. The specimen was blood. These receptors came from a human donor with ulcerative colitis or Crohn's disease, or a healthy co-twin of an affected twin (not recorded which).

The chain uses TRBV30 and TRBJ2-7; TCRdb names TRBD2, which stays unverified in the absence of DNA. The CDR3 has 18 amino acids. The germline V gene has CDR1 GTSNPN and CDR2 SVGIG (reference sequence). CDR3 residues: CAWSVRRLAGGPIYEQYF.

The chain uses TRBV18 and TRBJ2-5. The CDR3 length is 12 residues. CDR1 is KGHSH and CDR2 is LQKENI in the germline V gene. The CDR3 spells CASSQIQETQYF.

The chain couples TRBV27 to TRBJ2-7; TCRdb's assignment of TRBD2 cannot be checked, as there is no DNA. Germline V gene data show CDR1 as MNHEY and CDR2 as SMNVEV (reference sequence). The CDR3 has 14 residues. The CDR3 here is CASTRRGGSYEQYF.

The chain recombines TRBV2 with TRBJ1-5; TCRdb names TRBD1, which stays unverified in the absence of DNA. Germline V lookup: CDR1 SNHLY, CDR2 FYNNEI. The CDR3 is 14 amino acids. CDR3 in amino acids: CASSRTGKGQPQHF.

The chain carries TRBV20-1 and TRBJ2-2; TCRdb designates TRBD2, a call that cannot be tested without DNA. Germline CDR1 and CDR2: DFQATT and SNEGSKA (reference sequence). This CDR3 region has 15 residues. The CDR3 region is CSAGEGLAFSGELFF.

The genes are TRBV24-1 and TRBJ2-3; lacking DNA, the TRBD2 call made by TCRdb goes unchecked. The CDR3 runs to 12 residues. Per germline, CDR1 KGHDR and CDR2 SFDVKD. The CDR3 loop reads CATSRVADTQYF.

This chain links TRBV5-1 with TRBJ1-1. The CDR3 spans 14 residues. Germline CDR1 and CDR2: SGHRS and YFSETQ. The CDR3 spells CASSLAGWGTEAFF.

CDR3 amino acids: CASSGPEGNGGYTF. The chain recombines TRBV5-8 with TRBJ1-2. CDR1 and CDR2 from the germline V gene are SGHTS and YDEGEE. The CDR3 runs to 14 residues.

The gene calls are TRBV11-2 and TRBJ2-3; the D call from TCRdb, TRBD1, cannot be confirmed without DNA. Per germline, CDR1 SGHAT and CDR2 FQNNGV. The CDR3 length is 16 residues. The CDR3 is CASSLVGPGSTDTQYF.

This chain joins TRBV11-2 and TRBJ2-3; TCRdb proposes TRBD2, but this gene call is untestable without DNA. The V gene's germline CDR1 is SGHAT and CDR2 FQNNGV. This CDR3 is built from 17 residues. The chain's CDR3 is CASLPRLALLSTDTQYF.

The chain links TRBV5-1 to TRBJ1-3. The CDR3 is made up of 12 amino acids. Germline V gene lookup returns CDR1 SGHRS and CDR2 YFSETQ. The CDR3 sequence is CASSLTGNTKYF.

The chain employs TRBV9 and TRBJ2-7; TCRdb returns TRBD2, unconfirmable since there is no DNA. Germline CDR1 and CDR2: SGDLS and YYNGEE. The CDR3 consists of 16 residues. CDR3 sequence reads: CASSVGLAGGPYEQYF.

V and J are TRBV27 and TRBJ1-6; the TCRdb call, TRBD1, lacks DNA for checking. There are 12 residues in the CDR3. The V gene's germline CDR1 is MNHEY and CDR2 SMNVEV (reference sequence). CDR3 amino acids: CASSIGRGGLHF.

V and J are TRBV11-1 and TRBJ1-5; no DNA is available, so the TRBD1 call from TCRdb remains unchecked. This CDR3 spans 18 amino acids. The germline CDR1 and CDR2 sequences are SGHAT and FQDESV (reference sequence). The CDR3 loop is CASSLTHTGEVSNQPQHF.

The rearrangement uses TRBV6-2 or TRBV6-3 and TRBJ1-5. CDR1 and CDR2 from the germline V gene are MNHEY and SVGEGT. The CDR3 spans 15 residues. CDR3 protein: CASSRGGGFYQPQHF.

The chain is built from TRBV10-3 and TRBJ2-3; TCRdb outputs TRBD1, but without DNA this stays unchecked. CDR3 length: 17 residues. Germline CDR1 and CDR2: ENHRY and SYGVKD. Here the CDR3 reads CAISETPGTGDTDTQYF.

The CDR3: CSAETGGNTEAFF. The chain recombines TRBV29-1 with TRBJ1-1; TCRdb's D gene call, TRBD1, goes unchecked for lack of DNA. This CDR3 comprises 13 residues. Looked up from germline, CDR1 is SQVTM and CDR2 is ANQGSEA.

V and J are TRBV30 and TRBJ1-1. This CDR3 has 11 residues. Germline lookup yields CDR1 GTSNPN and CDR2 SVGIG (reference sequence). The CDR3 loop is CACERNTEAFF.

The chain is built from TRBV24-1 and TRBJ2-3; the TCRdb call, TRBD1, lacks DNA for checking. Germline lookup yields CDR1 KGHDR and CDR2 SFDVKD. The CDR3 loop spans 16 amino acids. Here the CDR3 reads CATSDLRGSGTDTQYF.